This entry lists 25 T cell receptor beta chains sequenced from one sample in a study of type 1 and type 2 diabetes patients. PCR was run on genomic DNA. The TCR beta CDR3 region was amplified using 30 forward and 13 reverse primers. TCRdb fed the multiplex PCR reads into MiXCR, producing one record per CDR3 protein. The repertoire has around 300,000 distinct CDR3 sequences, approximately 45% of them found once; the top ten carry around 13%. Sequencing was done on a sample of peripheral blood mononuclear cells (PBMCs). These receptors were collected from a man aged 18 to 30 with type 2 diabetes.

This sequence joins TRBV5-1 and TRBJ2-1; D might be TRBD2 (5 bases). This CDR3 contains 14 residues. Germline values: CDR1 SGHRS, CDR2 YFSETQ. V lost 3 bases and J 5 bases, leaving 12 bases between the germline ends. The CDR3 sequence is CASSSRESHNEQFF. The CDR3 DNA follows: TGCGCCAGCAGCTCCCGGGAAAGCCACAATGAGCAGTTCTTC.

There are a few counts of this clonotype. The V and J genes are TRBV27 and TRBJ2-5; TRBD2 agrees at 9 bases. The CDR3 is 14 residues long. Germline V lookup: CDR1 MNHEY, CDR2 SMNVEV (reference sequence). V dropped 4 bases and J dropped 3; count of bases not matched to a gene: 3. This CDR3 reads CASSSSGVEETQYF. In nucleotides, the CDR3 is TGTGCCAGCAGTTCTAGCGGGGTGGAAGAGACCCAGTACTTC.

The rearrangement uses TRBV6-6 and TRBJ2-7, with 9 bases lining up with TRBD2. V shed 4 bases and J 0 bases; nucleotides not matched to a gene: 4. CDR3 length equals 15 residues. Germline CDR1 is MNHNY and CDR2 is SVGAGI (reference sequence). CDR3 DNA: TGTGCCAGCAGTTTCACTAGCGGGCTCTCCTACGAGCAGTACTTC. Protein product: CASSFTSGLSYEQYF.

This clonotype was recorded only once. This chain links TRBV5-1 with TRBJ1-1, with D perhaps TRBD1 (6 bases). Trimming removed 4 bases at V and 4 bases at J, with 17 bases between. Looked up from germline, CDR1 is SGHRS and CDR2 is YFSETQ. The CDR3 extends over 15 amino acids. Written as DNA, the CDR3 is TGCGCCAGCAGCATCGGGACACCTTGGGGCACTGAAGCTTTCTTT. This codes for CASSIGTPWGTEAFF.

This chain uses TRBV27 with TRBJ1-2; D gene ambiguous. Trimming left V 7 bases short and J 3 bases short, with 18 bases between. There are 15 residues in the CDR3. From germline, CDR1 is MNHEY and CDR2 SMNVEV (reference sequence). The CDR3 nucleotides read TGTGCCAGCACCTCCCTGAACGGGCCAGACTATGGCTACACCTTC. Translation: CASTSLNGPDYGYTF.

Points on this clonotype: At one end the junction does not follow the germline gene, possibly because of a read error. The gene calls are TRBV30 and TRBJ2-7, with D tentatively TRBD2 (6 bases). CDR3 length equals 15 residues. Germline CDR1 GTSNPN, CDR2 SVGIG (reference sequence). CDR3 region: CAWSVGGSSSYGQYF. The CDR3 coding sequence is TGTGCCTGGAGTGTAGGAGGGAGTAGCTCCTACGGGCAGTACTTC.

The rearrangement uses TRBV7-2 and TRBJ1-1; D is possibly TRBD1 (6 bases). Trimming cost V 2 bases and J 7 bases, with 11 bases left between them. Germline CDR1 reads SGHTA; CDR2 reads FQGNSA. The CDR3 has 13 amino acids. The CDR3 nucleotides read TGTGCCAGCAGCTTAAGGACAGCTCTTGAAGCTTTCTTT. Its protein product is CASSLRTALEAFF.

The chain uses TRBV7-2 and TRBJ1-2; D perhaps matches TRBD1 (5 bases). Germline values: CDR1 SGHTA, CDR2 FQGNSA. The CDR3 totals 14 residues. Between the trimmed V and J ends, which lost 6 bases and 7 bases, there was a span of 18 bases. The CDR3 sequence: CASRHSGGQFGYTF. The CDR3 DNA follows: TGTGCCAGCAGACATAGCGGCGGACAATTTGGCTACACCTTC.

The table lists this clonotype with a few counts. The CDR3 protein is CASSYGTRGLYEQYF. In DNA form, the CDR3 reads TGTGCCAGCAGTTATGGGACTAGGGGCCTCTACGAGCAGTACTTC. This chain links TRBV6-5 with TRBJ2-7; TRBD2 matches 8 bases. With 3 bases clipped from V and 3 bases from J, the junction kept 7 bases outside the gene matches. The CDR3 length is 15 residues. Germline V gene lookup returns CDR1 MNHEY and CDR2 SVGAGI.

In nucleotides, the CDR3 is TGTGCCAGCAGCCAAGAGGAGGGACAGGGGTACAATGAGCAGTTCTTC. Translation: CASSQEEGQGYNEQFF. The chain employs TRBV7-2 and TRBJ2-1; TRBD1 agrees at 10 bases. The germline V gene encodes CDR1 SGHTA and CDR2 FQGNSA. Trimming at V came to 5 bases and at J to 4 bases, leaving 8 bases not matched to a gene. The CDR3 sequence is 16 residues long.

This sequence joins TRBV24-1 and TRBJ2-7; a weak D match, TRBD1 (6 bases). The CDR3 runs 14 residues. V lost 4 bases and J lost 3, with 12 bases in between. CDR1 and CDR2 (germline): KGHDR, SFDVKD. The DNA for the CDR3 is TGTGCCACCAGTGACCGGGACACCGGCTACGAGCAGTACTTC. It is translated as CATSDRDTGYEQYF.

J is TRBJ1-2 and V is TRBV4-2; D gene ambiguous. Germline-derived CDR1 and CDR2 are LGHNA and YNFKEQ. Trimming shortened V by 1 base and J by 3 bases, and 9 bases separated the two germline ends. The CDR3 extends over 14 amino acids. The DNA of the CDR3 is TGTGCCAGCAGCCAAGGAAGTACAGACTATGGCTACACCTTC. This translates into CASSQGSTDYGYTF.

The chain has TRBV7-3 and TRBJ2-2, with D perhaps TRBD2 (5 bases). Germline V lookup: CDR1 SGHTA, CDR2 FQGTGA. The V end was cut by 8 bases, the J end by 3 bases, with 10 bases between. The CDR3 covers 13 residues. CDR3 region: CASGSGYTGELFF. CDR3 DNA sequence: TGTGCCAGCGGGAGTGGGTACACCGGGGAGCTGTTTTTT.

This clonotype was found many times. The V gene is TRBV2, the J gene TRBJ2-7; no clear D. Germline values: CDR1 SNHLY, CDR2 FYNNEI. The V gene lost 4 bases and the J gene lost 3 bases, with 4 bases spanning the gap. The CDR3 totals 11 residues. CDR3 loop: CASSVLYEQYF. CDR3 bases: TGTGCCAGCAGTGTCCTCTACGAGCAGTACTTC.

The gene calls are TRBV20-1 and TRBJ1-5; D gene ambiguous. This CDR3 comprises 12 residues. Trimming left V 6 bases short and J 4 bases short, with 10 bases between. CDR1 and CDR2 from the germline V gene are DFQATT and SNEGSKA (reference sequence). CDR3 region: CSAEYLNQPQHF. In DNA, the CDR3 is TGCAGTGCCGAATATTTGAATCAGCCCCAGCATTTT.

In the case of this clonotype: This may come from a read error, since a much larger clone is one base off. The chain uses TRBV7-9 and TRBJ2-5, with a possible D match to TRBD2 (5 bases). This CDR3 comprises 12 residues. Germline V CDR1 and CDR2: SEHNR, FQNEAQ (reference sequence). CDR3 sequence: CASSFRGETQHF. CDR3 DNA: TGTGCCAGCAGCTTTCGGGGAGAGACCCAGCACTTC. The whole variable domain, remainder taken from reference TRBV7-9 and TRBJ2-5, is DTGVSQNPRHKITKRGQNVTFRCDPISEHNRLYWYRQTLGQGPEFLTYFQNEAQLEKSRLLSDRFSAERPKGSFSTLEIQRTEQGDSAMYLCASSFRGETQHFGPGTRLLVL.

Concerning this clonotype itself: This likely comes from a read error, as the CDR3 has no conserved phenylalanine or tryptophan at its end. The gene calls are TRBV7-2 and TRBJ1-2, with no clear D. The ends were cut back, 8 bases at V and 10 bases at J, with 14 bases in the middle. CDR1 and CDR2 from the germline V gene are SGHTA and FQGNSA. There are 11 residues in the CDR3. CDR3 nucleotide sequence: TGTGCCAGCTATCGCTGGGGAGACTACACCCTC. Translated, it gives CASYRWGDYTL.

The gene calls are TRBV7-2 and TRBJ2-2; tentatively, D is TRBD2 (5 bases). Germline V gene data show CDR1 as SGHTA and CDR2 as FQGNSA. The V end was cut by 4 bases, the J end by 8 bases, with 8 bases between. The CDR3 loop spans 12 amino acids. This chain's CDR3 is CASSSGLGELFF. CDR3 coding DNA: TGTGCCAGCAGCTCCGGACTTGGGGAGCTGTTTTTT.

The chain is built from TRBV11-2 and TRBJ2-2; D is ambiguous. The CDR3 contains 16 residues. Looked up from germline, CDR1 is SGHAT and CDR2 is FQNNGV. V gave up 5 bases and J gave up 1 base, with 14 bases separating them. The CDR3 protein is CASSRTTQVNTGELFF. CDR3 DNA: TGTGCCAGCAGCCGAACAACTCAGGTGAACACCGGGGAGCTGTTTTTT.

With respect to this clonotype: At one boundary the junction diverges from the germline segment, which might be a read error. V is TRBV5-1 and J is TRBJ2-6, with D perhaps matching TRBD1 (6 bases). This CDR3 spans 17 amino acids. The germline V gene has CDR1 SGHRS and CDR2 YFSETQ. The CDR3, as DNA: TGTGCCAGCAGCTTGGAGAACAGGGCGTCTGGGGCCAACGTCCTGACTTTC. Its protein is CASSLENRASGANVLTF.

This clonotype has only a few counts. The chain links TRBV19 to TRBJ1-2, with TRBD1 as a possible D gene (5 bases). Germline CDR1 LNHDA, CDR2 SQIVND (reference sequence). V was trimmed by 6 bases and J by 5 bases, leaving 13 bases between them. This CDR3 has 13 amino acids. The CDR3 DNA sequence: TGTGCCAGTAGCGTGGGGGTACGGTATGGCTACACCTTC. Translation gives CASSVGVRYGYTF.

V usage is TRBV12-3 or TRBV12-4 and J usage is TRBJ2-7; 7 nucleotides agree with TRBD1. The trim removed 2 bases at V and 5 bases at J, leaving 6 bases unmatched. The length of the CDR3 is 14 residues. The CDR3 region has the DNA TGTGCCAGCAGTTTACGACAGGGCGGCGACGAGCAGTACTTC. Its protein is CASSLRQGGDEQYF.

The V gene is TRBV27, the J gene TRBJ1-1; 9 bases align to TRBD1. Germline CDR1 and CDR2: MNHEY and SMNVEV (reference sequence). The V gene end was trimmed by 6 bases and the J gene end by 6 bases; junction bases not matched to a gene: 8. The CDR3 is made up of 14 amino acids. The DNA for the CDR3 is TGTGCCAGCAGATACAGGGGGCTAATCTCTGAAGCTTTCTTT. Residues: CASRYRGLISEAFF.

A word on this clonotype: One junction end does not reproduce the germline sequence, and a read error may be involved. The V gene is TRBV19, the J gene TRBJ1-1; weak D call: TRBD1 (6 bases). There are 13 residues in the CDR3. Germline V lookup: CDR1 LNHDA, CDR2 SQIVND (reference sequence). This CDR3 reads CASSRGGNTGAFF. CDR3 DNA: TGTGCCAGTAGTAGAGGGGGTAACACTGGAGCTTTCTTT.

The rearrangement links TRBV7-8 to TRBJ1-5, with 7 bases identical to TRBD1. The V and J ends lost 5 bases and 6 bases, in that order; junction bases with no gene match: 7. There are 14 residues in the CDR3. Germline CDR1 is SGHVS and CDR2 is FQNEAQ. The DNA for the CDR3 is TGTGCCAGCAGCATAGAAGGGGGCAGTCAGCCCCAGCATTTT. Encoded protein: CASSIEGGSQPQHF.